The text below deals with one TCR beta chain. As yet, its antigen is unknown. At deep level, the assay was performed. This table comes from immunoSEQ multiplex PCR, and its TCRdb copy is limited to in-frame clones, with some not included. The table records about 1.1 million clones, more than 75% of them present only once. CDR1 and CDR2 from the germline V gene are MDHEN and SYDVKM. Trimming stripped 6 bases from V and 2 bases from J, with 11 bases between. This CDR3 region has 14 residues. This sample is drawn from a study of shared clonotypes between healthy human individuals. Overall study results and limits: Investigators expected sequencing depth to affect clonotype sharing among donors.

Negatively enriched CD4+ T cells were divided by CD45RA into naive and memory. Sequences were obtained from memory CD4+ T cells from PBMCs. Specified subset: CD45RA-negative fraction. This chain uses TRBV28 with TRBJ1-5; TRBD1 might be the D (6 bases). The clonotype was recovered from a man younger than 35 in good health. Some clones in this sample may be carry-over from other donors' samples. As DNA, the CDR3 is TGTGCCAGCAGCTCCAGGGGAGGCAATCAGCCCCAGCATTTT. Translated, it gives CASSSRGGNQPQHF.